A selection of T cell receptor beta chains follows, all from one sample in a study of blood T cell repertoires in COVID-19. Repertoires were generated with immunoSEQ multiplex PCR, while TCRdb's copy carries only in-frame clones and drops some. The sample lists over 130,000 clones, 85% to 90% occurring once. Sequencing used peripheral blood. All receptors come from a human donor in a cohort sampled during active COVID-19. CDR3s include the opening cysteine and the closing phenylalanine or tryptophan.

cdr3_aa j_call v_call
CASRLGGGYTF TRBJ1-2 TRBV7-9
CASSLGVAADEQFF TRBJ2-1 TRBV7-3
CASNPMTGGNQETQYF TRBJ2-5 TRBV2
CAIGVEPQHF TRBJ1-5 TRBV7-9
CSASSSGGIQETQYF TRBJ2-5 TRBV20-1
CASRRYTEAFF TRBJ1-1 TRBV28
CASRDRQTSTDTQYF TRBJ2-3 TRBV6-5
CASSSHQGQPQHF TRBJ1-5 TRBV11-2
CASSPGLARAYEQYF TRBJ2-7 TRBV28
CASSLVTGGHTEAFF TRBJ1-1 TRBV11-2
CATLPSGFYRAKNIQYF TRBJ2-4 TRBV21-1
CASSLVQGADEQFF TRBJ2-1 TRBV7-9
CASTLWRGDTQYF TRBJ2-3 TRBV11-2
CATSDSGTAVEEQYF TRBJ2-7 TRBV24-1
CASPRRGVRFMNTEAFF TRBJ1-1 TRBV28
CANAPGTGYYEQYF TRBJ2-7 TRBV2
CATSRPLSRNEQFF TRBJ2-1 TRBV15
CAIRERGNEQFF TRBJ2-1 TRBV10-3
CASSPGLAGSTDTQYF TRBJ2-3 TRBV7-6
CASIPTGGNSDTQYF TRBJ2-3 TRBV6-5
CASSQGLAGGPSEQYF TRBJ2-7 TRBV3-1/TRBV3-2
CASSTSTRRLDNEQFF TRBJ2-1 TRBV3-1/TRBV3-2
CASRPLGQGAGTDTQYF TRBJ2-3 TRBV2
CASSLRGLRAMDEQFF TRBJ2-1 TRBV27
CASSERGGLDTQYF TRBJ2-3 TRBV6-1
CASIRSQPNTEAFF TRBJ1-1 TRBV28
CASSIGGGGYTF TRBJ1-2 TRBV19
CASSDRSQVLWGANVLTF TRBJ2-6 TRBV7-9
CASSLGADSYNEQFF TRBJ2-1 TRBV11-2
CASSLWTGQGSYNEQFF TRBJ2-1 TRBV5-6
CASSFRTSGRTDTQYF TRBJ2-3 TRBV11-2
CASTESRTGGEKLFF TRBJ1-4 TRBV25-1
CASSRDRGDEQYF TRBJ2-7 TRBV19
CASSSQAGSEAFF TRBJ1-1 TRBV9
CASSVSQGRAGNTIYF TRBJ1-3 TRBV9
CASRTSWTGSTEAFF TRBJ1-1 TRBV6-6
CASSPYQTSGHGLGNEQFF TRBJ2-1 TRBV18
CASSSGQGKSYNEQFF TRBJ2-1 TRBV7-8
CAWSTGLAGGHEQYF TRBJ2-7 TRBV30
CASSTGNYGYTF TRBJ1-2 TRBV28
CASSNEDTQYF TRBJ2-3 TRBV5-1
CASRIQGTGNTIYF TRBJ1-3 TRBV6-6
CASSPYLETSTGELFF TRBJ2-2 TRBV18
CASSWGLAGETQYF TRBJ2-5 TRBV7-8
CASRPGQGAYEQYF TRBJ2-7 TRBV7-2
CATTGTSSSGANVLTF TRBJ2-6 TRBV24-1
CATSRGLAGVGETQYF TRBJ2-5 TRBV15
CASSPRGTSGGAWSYEQYF TRBJ2-7 TRBV18
CASRNGLADEQYF TRBJ2-7 TRBV5-1
CAIKGDKGYSYEQYF TRBJ2-7 TRBV10-3
CASSEWLAEGGYNEQFF TRBJ2-1 TRBV10-1
CASTHRAANYGYTF TRBJ1-2 TRBV28